Listed below are T cell receptor beta chains from one sample, sequenced in a study of PD-1 blockade in classical Hodgkin lymphoma. The table came from immunoSEQ multiplex PCR; TCRdb's copy has only in-frame clones and leaves some out. The table lists fewer than 45,000 clones, 55% to 80% of them singletons, with 3% to 3.5% in the top ten. This specimen was peripheral blood mononuclear cells (PBMCs), taken before the fourth cycle of nivolumab. These receptors originate from a human donor with classical Hodgkin lymphoma. Each CDR3 is given with its conserved first and last residue. Fields, in order: V gene, J gene, clone size, D gene, CDR3 DNA, CDR3 protein. D genes are given only for firm matches. Only part of the rows carry a size: once, few, many, or a class if the clone is expanded.

V: TRBV7-2
J: TRBJ2-2
size: few
D: .
DNA: TGTGCCAGCAGCTTAGCAGCGACGAACACCGGGGAGCTGTTTTTT
CDR3: CASSLAATNTGELFF

V: TRBV6-5
J: TRBJ2-7
size: few
D: .
DNA: TGTGCCAGCAGTGCCCCGGGACTGAGCTCCTACGAGCAGTACTTC
CDR3: CASSAPGLSSYEQYF

V: TRBV5-6
J: TRBJ2-7
size: .
D: .
DNA: TGTGCCAGCAGCTCATCCCGGACGGACGAGCAGTACTTC
CDR3: CASSSSRTDEQYF

V: TRBV19
J: TRBJ1-1
size: few
D: .
DNA: TGTGCCAGTAGTATATGGAACTCGGGCACTGAAGCTTTCTTT
CDR3: CASSIWNSGTEAFF

V: TRBV30
J: TRBJ1-4
size: .
D: TRBD1
DNA: TGTGCCTGGAGTGTAGGACAGGGTAATGAAAAACTGTTTTTT
CDR3: CAWSVGQGNEKLFF

V: TRBV19
J: TRBJ2-1
size: .
D: TRBD2
DNA: TGTGCCGGACTATCCGCGGGGGTTTGGAGGAATGAGCAGTTCTTC
CDR3: CAGLSAGVWRNEQFF

V: TRBV11-2
J: TRBJ2-3
size: .
D: TRBD2
DNA: TGTGCCAGCAGCACCTCCGGGGGGTTCTTAGATACGCAGTATTTT
CDR3: CASSTSGGFLDTQYF

V: TRBV7-8
J: TRBJ2-3
size: few
D: .
DNA: TGTGCCAGCAGCCGAGACGGATCTCTCACAGATACGCAGTATTTT
CDR3: CASSRDGSLTDTQYF

V: TRBV6-6
J: TRBJ1-1
size: few
D: .
DNA: TGTGCCAGCAGAGGGAGCGCTGAAGCTTTCTTT
CDR3: CASRGSAEAFF

V: TRBV6-6
J: TRBJ2-4
size: once
D: .
DNA: TGTGCCAGCCGCCCCCAGGGGTTAGCCAAAAACATTCAGTACTTC
CDR3: CASRPQGLAKNIQYF

V: TRBV5-5
J: TRBJ2-5
size: .
D: TRBD2
DNA: TGTGCCAGCAGCTTCAAGAGACTAGCGGGAGGTGTCGCCGAGACCCAGTACTTC
CDR3: CASSFKRLAGGVAETQYF

V: TRBV30
J: TRBJ2-7
size: .
D: TRBD1
DNA: TGTGCCTGGAGCTCCGGGACAGGGGACAACGAGCAGTACTTC
CDR3: CAWSSGTGDNEQYF

V: TRBV9
J: TRBJ1-1
size: .
D: .
DNA: TGTGCCAGCAGCGTGCGGGGTGACAATGAAGCTTTCTTT
CDR3: CASSVRGDNEAFF

V: TRBV6-5
J: TRBJ2-7
size: .
D: .
DNA: TGTGCCAGCAGTTACCGGGCCGAGCAGTACTTC
CDR3: CASSYRAEQYF

V: TRBV4-1
J: TRBJ2-7
size: once
D: TRBD2
DNA: TGCGCCAGCAGCCTCGGGACTAGCGGGGTCTACGAGCAGTACTTC
CDR3: CASSLGTSGVYEQYF

V: TRBV9
J: TRBJ1-3
size: .
D: .
DNA: TGTGCCAGCAGCGTAGGGGACGTCATTGGAAACACCATATATTTT
CDR3: CASSVGDVIGNTIYF

V: TRBV7-2
J: TRBJ2-6
size: .
D: .
DNA: TGTGCCAGCAGCTTACTCGGGAACTCTGGGGCCAACGTCCTGACTTTC
CDR3: CASSLLGNSGANVLTF

V: TRBV3-2
J: TRBJ2-1
size: medium-sized
D: .
DNA: TGTGCCAGCAATGAGCAGTTCTTC
CDR3: CASNEQFF

V: TRBV15
J: TRBJ2-3
size: .
D: .
DNA: TGTGCCACCAGCAGAGATGGTAGGACAGATACGCAGTATTTT
CDR3: CATSRDGRTDTQYF

V: TRBV4-1
J: TRBJ2-7
size: .
D: .
DNA: TGCGCCAGCAGCCAAGGAAGATTAGGACTGAGCTCCTACGAGCAGTACTTC
CDR3: CASSQGRLGLSSYEQYF

V: TRBV9
J: TRBJ2-7
size: .
D: .
DNA: TGTGCCAGCAGCGTAGCTCATAGGGAACGGTACGAGCAGTACTTC
CDR3: CASSVAHRERYEQYF

V: TRBV5-6
J: TRBJ1-6
size: .
D: .
DNA: TGTGCCAGCAGCTTCGGGGGGTTTCAGAATTCACCCCTCCACTTT
CDR3: CASSFGGFQNSPLHF

V: TRBV4-3
J: TRBJ2-7
size: .
D: .
DNA: TGCGCCAGCAGCCAAGACTCCACGAGCTACGAGCAGTACTTC
CDR3: CASSQDSTSYEQYF

V: TRBV2
J: TRBJ2-5
size: .
D: TRBD1
DNA: TGTGCCAGCAGGGGCGACAGGGCGGAGACCCAGTACTTC
CDR3: CASRGDRAETQYF

V: TRBV6-5
J: TRBJ1-1
size: .
D: .
DNA: TGTGCCAGCAGTTCCTGGACAGTTTTGAACACTGAAGCTTTCTTT
CDR3: CASSSWTVLNTEAFF

V: TRBV29-1
J: TRBJ1-4
size: .
D: .
DNA: TGCAGCGTTGCATCCGGGACAAACAATCCAAAACTGTTTTTT
CDR3: CSVASGTNNPKLFF

V: TRBV11-2
J: TRBJ2-7
size: once
D: TRBD1
DNA: TGTGCCAGCAGCTTAGTTGGGACAGGGGGATACGAGCAGTACTTC
CDR3: CASSLVGTGGYEQYF

V: TRBV7-9
J: TRBJ2-4
size: medium-sized
D: .
DNA: TGTGCCAGCAGCTTAGAGCAGCTCATAGCCAAAAACATTCAGTACTTC
CDR3: CASSLEQLIAKNIQYF

V: TRBV11-2
J: TRBJ2-3
size: .
D: TRBD2
DNA: TGTGCCAGCAGCCCCACTAGCGGGGGGGCGGGGCAGTATTTT
CDR3: CASSPTSGGAGQYF

V: TRBV28
J: TRBJ2-3
size: .
D: TRBD1
DNA: TGTGCCAGCAGTTTAATCCGCGGACAGGGGTCTTGGGATACGCAGTATTTT
CDR3: CASSLIRGQGSWDTQYF

V: TRBV6-5
J: TRBJ1-5
size: .
D: TRBD1
DNA: TGTGCCATCGGACAGGGCAATCAGCCCCAGCATTTT
CDR3: CAIGQGNQPQHF

V: TRBV5-6
J: TRBJ2-1
size: medium-sized
D: .
DNA: TGTGCCAGCAGCTTGCAGGAGGGGTCCGAGCAGTTCTTC
CDR3: CASSLQEGSEQFF

V: TRBV28
J: TRBJ2-5
size: .
D: .
DNA: TGTGCCAGCAGTCCTAGAATGGGAGCGGGAGAGACCCAGTACTTC
CDR3: CASSPRMGAGETQYF

V: TRBV5-1
J: TRBJ2-1
size: .
D: .
DNA: TGCGCCAGCAGCTTTAGGGGAAGCGGGACAAGGCATGAGCAGTTCTTC
CDR3: CASSFRGSGTRHEQFF

V: TRBV11-2
J: TRBJ2-7
size: .
D: .
DNA: TGTGCCAGCGCGACGGGGAGGGGGTCCACCTACGAGCAGTACTTC
CDR3: CASATGRGSTYEQYF

V: TRBV28
J: TRBJ2-7
size: .
D: TRBD1
DNA: TGTGCCAGCAGGGCCGGGACAGGGGCAAGTAGCGAGCAGTACTTC
CDR3: CASRAGTGASSEQYF

V: TRBV27
J: TRBJ2-2
size: .
D: .
DNA: TGTGCCAGCTCGCGGGGGCGATTGAACACCGGGGAGCTGTTTTTT
CDR3: CASSRGRLNTGELFF

V: TRBV9
J: TRBJ1-1
size: .
D: .
DNA: TGTGCCAGCAGCGTAGGCCCAAACACTGAAGCTTTCTTT
CDR3: CASSVGPNTEAFF